This T cell receptor beta chain was found in a study of T cells in Graves' hyperthyroidism and ophthalmopathy. Findings and caveats of the study: By a 13 V-J model, ophthalmopathy was set apart from stable hyperthyroidism. The model anticipated ophthalmopathy a median around six months pre-onset.

Patients showing uncontrolled infection, other autoimmune disease, pregnancy or lactation were ineligible. For the diagnoses, clinical symptoms, serum thyroxine and TRAb, thyroid ultrasound and orbital computed tomography were used. This clonotype was counted between two and nine times. No antigen is known for it. The CDR3 is 12 amino acids. Germline-derived CDR1 and CDR2 are SQVTM and ANQGSEA. The junction had 7 bases not matched to a gene; V was cut back by 3 bases and J by 9 bases. RNA transcripts yielded amplified TCR beta CDR3 regions. First-round RT-PCR of the TCR CDR3 relied on the HTBI primer set. TCRdb re-called the multiplex PCR reads through MiXCR, storing one row per CDR3 protein. Altogether more than 550,000 distinct CDR3 sequences are present, roughly 46% being singletons, with the ten largest covering less than 9%.

This TCR was recovered from an adult man with Graves' disease, either hyperthyroidism or ophthalmopathy (not recorded which). The rearrangement joins TRBV29-1 to TRBJ1-1; 7 nucleotides line up with TRBD1. The sequenced material came from peripheral blood or thyroid tissue (not recorded which). The CDR3 spells CSVEGQSSKAFF. The CDR3 region has the DNA TGCAGCGTTGAGGGACAGTCCTCTAAAGCTTTCTTT.